This T cell receptor beta chain is from a study of T cells in Graves' hyperthyroidism and ophthalmopathy. Those patients with uncontrolled infection, other autoimmune disease, pregnancy or lactation were excluded. This clonotype came up many times. Amplification of TCR beta CDR3 regions was performed using RNA transcripts as template. RT-PCR in the first round (using the HTBI primer set) targeted the TCR CDR3. MiXCR, applied by TCRdb to the multiplex PCR reads, yields one record per CDR3 protein. Among about 640,000 distinct CDR3 sequences listed, approximately 14% were seen once. Sequencing used blood. This TCR derives from a woman aged 50 to 60 with Graves' ophthalmopathy.

The chain's CDR3 is CASSLLRGNYGYTF. DNA for the CDR3: TGTGCCAGCAGTTTATTAAGAGGGAACTATGGCTACACCTTC. V usage is TRBV28 and J usage is TRBJ1-2, with D uncertain. CDR3 length: 14 residues. The germline V and J ends were trimmed by 1 base and 2 bases, with 8 bases remaining between them. Germline V gives CDR1 MDHEN, CDR2 SYDVKM.